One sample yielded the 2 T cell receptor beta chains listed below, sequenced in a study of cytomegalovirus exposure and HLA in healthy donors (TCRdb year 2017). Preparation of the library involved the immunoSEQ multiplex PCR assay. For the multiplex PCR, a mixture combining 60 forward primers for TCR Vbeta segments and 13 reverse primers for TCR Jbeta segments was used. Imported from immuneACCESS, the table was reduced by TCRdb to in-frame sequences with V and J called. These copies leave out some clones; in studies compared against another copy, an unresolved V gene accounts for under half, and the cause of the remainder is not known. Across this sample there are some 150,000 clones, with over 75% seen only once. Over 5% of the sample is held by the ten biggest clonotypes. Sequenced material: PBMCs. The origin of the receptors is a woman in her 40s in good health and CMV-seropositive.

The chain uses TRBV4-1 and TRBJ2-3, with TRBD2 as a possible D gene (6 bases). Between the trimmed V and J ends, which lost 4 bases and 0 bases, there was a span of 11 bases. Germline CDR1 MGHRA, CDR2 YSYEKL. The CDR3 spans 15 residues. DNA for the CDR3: TGCGCCAGCAGCCTCGGGACTCCTAGCACAGATACGCAGTATTTT. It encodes CASSLGTPSTDTQYF.

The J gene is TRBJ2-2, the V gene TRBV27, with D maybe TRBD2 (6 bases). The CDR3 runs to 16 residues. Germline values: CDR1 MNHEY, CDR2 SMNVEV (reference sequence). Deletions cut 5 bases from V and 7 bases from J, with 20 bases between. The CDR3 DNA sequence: TGTGCCAGCAGTCCCTCATTCGGGGAGGCGGGCGGGGAGCTGTTTTTT. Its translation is CASSPSFGEAGGELFF.